The 22 T cell receptor beta chains given below trace back to one sample, sequenced in a study of T cells after yellow fever vaccination. One entry per CDR3 protein results from TCRdb running MiXCR on the 5' RACE reads. The data hold approximately 300,000 distinct CDR3 sequences, with 6.8% observed a single time. Source: PBMCs, taken more than 40 days after the first yellow fever vaccination. The receptors here all came from a man in his late teens or twenties who received the YFV17D yellow fever vaccine.

This clonotype was observed at least ten times. The chain uses TRBV5-1 and TRBJ2-3; D tentatively reads TRBD1 or TRBD2 (5 bases each). Germline CDR1 reads SGHRS; CDR2 reads YFSETQ. With 7 bases removed from V and 0 bases from J, the gap between germline ends came to 12 bases. The CDR3 extends over 14 amino acids. The CDR3 sequence is CASRSGASTDTQYF. For the CDR3, the DNA is TGCGCCAGCCGCTCCGGGGCTAGCACAGATACGCAGTATTTT.

DNA for the CDR3: TGTGCCAGCAGGGGGGGTCGAGATAATTCACCCCTCCACTTT. This codes for CASRGGRDNSPLHF. The chain couples TRBV7-9 to TRBJ1-6; tentative D call: TRBD1 (5 bases). The CDR3 extends over 14 amino acids. Germline V gene lookup returns CDR1 SEHNR and CDR2 FQNEAQ (reference sequence). V dropped 6 bases and J dropped 5 bases, with 11 bases sitting between them.

In this sample, this clonotype turned up a few times. This rearrangement joins TRBV7-9 to TRBJ2-7; D is uncertain. The CDR3 covers 12 residues. The germline V gene has CDR1 SEHNR and CDR2 FQNEAQ (reference sequence). Trimming shortened V by 4 bases and J by 6 bases, and 10 bases separated the two germline ends. The CDR3 reads CASSSQVVEQYF. CDR3 nucleotides: TGTGCCAGCAGCTCTCAGGTAGTCGAGCAGTACTTC.

This clonotype has a handful of counts. The chain recombines TRBV7-2 with TRBJ2-7; D may match TRBD1 or TRBD2 (6 bases each). The germline CDR1 and CDR2 sequences are SGHTA and FQGNSA. There are 14 residues in the CDR3. The V end lost 8 bases, the J end lost 0 bases, and 14 bases lay between the germline ends. CDR3 sequence reads: CASREGGSSYEQYF. The CDR3 nucleotides read TGTGCCAGCCGCGAAGGGGGGAGCTCCTACGAGCAGTACTTC.

A few counts support this clonotype. The V call is TRBV19, the J call TRBJ1-1; D gene ambiguous. V lost 7 bases and J lost 0, with 12 bases in between. Germline CDR1 and CDR2: LNHDA and SQIVND (reference sequence). The CDR3 loop spans 14 amino acids. This CDR3 is CASIEEGMNTEAFF. The CDR3 DNA is TGTGCCAGTATAGAGGAAGGCATGAACACTGAAGCTTTCTTT.

This clonotype was picked up a small number of times. The rearrangement links TRBV4-1 to TRBJ1-1, with TRBD1 as a possible D gene (5 bases). Germline-derived CDR1 and CDR2 are MGHRA and YSYEKL. The V gene lost 4 bases and the J gene lost 0 bases, with 21 bases spanning the gap. This CDR3 has 18 residues. In DNA, the CDR3 is TGCGCCAGCAGCCGCCGGGGGGTCATCAAAGGTATGAACACTGAAGCTTTCTTT. This encodes CASSRRGVIKGMNTEAFF.

The genes are TRBV9 and TRBJ1-5; D might be TRBD1 (5 bases). This CDR3 has 13 amino acids. Germline lookup yields CDR1 SGDLS and CDR2 YYNGEE. The V gene lost 1 base and the J gene lost 5 bases, with 7 bases spanning the gap. The CDR3: CASSVSGYQPQHF. CDR3 in DNA: TGTGCCAGCAGCGTATCAGGGTATCAGCCCCAGCATTTT.

Concerning this clonotype: A read error may be the cause here, since a much bigger clone is one base away. The V call is TRBV9, the J call TRBJ2-2; D gene uncertain. The length of the CDR3 is 16 residues. Germline V gene sequence: CDR1 SGDLS, CDR2 YYNGEE. The CDR3 bases are TGTGCCACCAGCGTAGAAAGGGAATTCTACACCGGGGAGCTGTTTTTT. Translated: CATSVEREFYTGELFF.

This clonotype was counted only a few times. The chain joins TRBV7-2 to TRBJ1-2; D is perhaps TRBD1 (5 bases). The CDR3 spans 13 residues. From germline, CDR1 is SGHTA and CDR2 FQGNSA. The V and J ends lost 0 bases and 6 bases respectively, with 8 bases between them. The CDR3 region has the DNA TGTGCCAGCAGCTTAGCGACCAGGGATGGCTACACCTTC. Amino acids: CASSLATRDGYTF.

This clonotype was observed a few times. The genes are TRBV29-1 and TRBJ2-7; TRBD2 might be the D (6 bases). There are 15 residues in the CDR3. Germline assignment: CDR1 SQVTM and CDR2 ANQGSEA. Between the trimmed V and J ends, which lost 6 bases and 2 bases, there was a span of 20 bases. This chain's CDR3 is CSVQGRLEETYEQYF. CDR3 DNA: TGCAGCGTGCAAGGGAGGCTAGAGGAAACCTACGAGCAGTACTTC.

Ten or more counts support this clonotype. The CDR3 coding sequence is TGTGCCAGCAGCTTGAGGGGACAGAGGGGTGGTGGCACTGAAGCTTTCTTT. It is translated as CASSLRGQRGGGTEAFF. The gene calls are TRBV7-9 and TRBJ1-1, with TRBD1 matching 7 bases. The CDR3 is 17 amino acids. Germline V lookup: CDR1 SEHNR, CDR2 FQNEAQ (reference sequence). Unmatched junction bases numbered 14, after V lost 3 bases and J lost 4 bases.

This clonotype came up a few times. The chain employs TRBV19 and TRBJ1-2; 7 nucleotides agree with TRBD1. There are 13 residues in the CDR3. V trimming: 7 bases; J trimming: 8 bases; junction bases outside the gene matches: 10. Looked up from germline, CDR1 is LNHDA and CDR2 is SQIVND (reference sequence). CDR3 region: CASNRGLLGGYTF. The CDR3 nucleotides are TGTGCCAGTAACAGGGGACTGCTGGGAGGCTACACCTTC. The full variable domain, with the rest looked up from reference TRBV19 and TRBJ1-2, is DGGITQSPKYLFRKEGQNVTLSCEQNLNHDAMYWYRQDPGQGLRLIYYSQIVNDFQKGDIAEGYSVSREKKESFPLTVTSAQKNPTAFYLCASNRGLLGGYTFGSGTRLTVV.

In this sample, this clonotype turned up a few times. The chain combines TRBV2 with TRBJ2-7, with 9 bases identical to TRBD1. This CDR3 has 15 residues. The ends lost 4 bases at V and 3 bases at J; junction bases unmatched: 7. Germline lookup yields CDR1 SNHLY and CDR2 FYNNEI. CDR3: CASSALGQGIYEQYF. The CDR3 DNA follows: TGTGCCAGCAGTGCCCTAGGACAGGGGATCTACGAGCAGTACTTC.

The V call is TRBV4-1, the J call TRBJ1-4; TRBD1 is a possible D gene (5 bases). The CDR3 contains 17 residues. Trimming pared 4 bases from V and 4 bases from J, leaving 19 bases between. The germline V gene encodes CDR1 MGHRA and CDR2 YSYEKL. The CDR3 nucleotides read TGCGCCAGCAGCCTCGAACCGGCCCAGGGCCTTAATGAAAAACTGTTTTTT. This translates into CASSLEPAQGLNEKLFF.

The V call is TRBV10-3, the J call TRBJ1-6; D is undetermined. CDR3 length: 17 amino acids. The V end lost 4 bases, the J end lost 8 bases, and 21 bases lay between the germline ends. Germline V gives CDR1 ENHRY, CDR2 SYGVKD. CDR3 sequence reads: CAISVPLYLGWDSPLHF. The CDR3 bases are TGTGCCATCAGTGTACCCTTGTATCTGGGTTGGGATTCACCCCTCCACTTT.

This clonotype was found once. The chain uses TRBV11-2 and TRBJ2-7; 7 nucleotides align to TRBD1. The CDR3 contains 13 residues. With 3 bases clipped from V and 2 bases from J, the junction kept 1 base outside the gene matches. Germline CDR1 is SGHAT and CDR2 is FQNNGV. The CDR3 protein is CASSFGQAYEQYV. DNA of the CDR3: TGTGCCAGCAGCTTCGGACAGGCCTACGAGCAGTACGTC.

This sequence joins TRBV10-3 and TRBJ2-1; 12 nucleotides align to TRBD2. V was clipped by 9 bases and J by 6 bases; unmatched bases: 6. This CDR3 has 14 amino acids. Germline CDR1 and CDR2: ENHRY and SYGVKD. The CDR3 DNA is TGTGCCATAGCTAGCGGGGGGGCCATCAATGAGCAGTTCTTC. Translation: CAIASGGAINEQFF.

This clonotype was seen a handful of times. The V and J genes are TRBV6-1 and TRBJ1-3; D perhaps matches TRBD1 (5 bases). Trimming shortened V by 6 bases and J by 2 bases, and 8 bases separated the two germline ends. CDR3 length equals 13 residues. The germline V gene encodes CDR1 MNHNS and CDR2 SASEGT. CDR3 DNA: TGTGCCAGCAGGAAAGGGGCTGGAAACACCATATATTTT. Protein sequence: CASRKGAGNTIYF.

This clonotype was recorded many times. The chain couples TRBV28 to TRBJ2-4; maybe TRBD1 (6 bases). The V and J ends lost 6 bases and 8 bases respectively, with 11 bases between them. The CDR3 extends over 12 amino acids. Germline V gene sequence: CDR1 MDHEN, CDR2 SYDVKM. CDR3 sequence (DNA): TGTGCCAGCAGGGAGGACAGTTACATTCAGTACTTC. Its translation is CASREDSYIQYF. Full variable domain (remainder filled in from reference TRBV28 and TRBJ2-4): DVKVTQSSRYLVKRTGEKVFLECVQDMDHENMFWYRQDPGLGLRLIYFSYDVKMKEKGDIPEGYSVSREKKERFSLILESASTNQTSMYLCASREDSYIQYFGAGTRLSVL.

This clonotype was detected a few times. The rearrangement uses TRBV5-1 and TRBJ2-5, with no clear D. Trimming pared 4 bases from V and 5 bases from J, leaving 21 bases between. This CDR3 comprises 16 residues. CDR1 is SGHRS, CDR2 YFSETQ, per germline. The CDR3 DNA is TGCGCCAGCAGCGGAACAACAGCGATTCCTTCCGAGACCCAGTACTTC. Encoded protein: CASSGTTAIPSETQYF.

This clonotype appeared a few times. This rearrangement joins TRBV3-1 to TRBJ2-5; TRBD2 agrees at 8 bases. The trim removed 1 base at V and 7 bases at J, leaving 8 bases unmatched. The CDR3 is made up of 15 amino acids. Germline values: CDR1 LGHDT, CDR2 YNNKEL (reference sequence). CDR3 bases: TGTGCCAGCAGCCAAGGGGTCCCGGCGGGAGGGACCCAGTACTTC. This sequence encodes CASSQGVPAGGTQYF.

This chain's CDR3 is CSAAQGRSGANVLTF. CDR3 bases: TGCAGTGCTGCCCAAGGAAGGTCCGGGGCCAACGTCCTGACTTTC. V gene TRBV20-1 combines with J gene TRBJ2-6; D gene uncertain. The ends were cut back, 5 bases at V and 4 bases at J, with 15 bases in the middle. Germline assignment: CDR1 DFQATT and CDR2 SNEGSKA (reference sequence). This CDR3 region has 15 residues.